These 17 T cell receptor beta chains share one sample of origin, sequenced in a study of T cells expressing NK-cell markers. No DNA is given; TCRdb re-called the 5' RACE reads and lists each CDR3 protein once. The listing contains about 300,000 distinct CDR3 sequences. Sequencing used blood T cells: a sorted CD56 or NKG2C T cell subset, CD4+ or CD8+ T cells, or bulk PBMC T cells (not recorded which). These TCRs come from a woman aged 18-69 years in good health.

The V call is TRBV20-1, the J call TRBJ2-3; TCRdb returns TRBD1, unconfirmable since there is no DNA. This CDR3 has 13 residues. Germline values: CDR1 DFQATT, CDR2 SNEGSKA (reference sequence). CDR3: CSARQGLTDTQYF.

The CDR3 protein is CASSLDVLPGHEQYF. The chain has TRBV7-2 and TRBJ2-7; checking the TCRdb D call of TRBD1 is not possible without DNA. Germline V CDR1 and CDR2: SGHTA, FQGNSA. The CDR3 is 15 amino acids.

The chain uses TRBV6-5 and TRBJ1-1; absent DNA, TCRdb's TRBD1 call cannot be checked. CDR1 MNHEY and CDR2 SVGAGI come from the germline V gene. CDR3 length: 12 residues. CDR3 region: CASRKQGTEAFF.

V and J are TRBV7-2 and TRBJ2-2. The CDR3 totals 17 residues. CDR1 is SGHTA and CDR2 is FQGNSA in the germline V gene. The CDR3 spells CASSLVSTNANTGELFF.

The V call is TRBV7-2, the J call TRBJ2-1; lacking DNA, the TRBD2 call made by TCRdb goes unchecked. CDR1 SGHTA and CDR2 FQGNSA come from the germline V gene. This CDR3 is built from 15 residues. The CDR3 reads CASSFGLAGYNEQFF.

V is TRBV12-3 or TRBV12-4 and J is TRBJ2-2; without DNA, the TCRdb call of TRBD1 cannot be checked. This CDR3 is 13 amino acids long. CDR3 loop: CASSIRGTGELFF.

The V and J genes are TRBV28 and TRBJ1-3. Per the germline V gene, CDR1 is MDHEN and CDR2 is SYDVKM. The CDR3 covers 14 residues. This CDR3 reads CATSRLGAGNTIYF.

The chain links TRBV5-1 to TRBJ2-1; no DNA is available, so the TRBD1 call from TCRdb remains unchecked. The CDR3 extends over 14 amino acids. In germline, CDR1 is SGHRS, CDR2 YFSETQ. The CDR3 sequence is CASSWGQVDNEQFF.

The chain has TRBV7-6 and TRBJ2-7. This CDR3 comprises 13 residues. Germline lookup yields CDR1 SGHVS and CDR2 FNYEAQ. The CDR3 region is CASSLTSSGEQYF.

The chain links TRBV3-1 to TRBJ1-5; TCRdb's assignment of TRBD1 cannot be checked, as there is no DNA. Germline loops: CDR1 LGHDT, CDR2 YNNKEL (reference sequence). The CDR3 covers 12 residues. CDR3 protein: CASGGRNQPQHF.

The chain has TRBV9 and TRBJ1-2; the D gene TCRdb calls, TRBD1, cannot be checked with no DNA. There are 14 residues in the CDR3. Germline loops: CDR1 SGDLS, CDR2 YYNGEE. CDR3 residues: CASSVQQGTYGYTF.

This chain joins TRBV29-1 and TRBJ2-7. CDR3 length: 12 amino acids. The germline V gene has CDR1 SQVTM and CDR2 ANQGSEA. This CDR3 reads CSVVRDSYEQYF.

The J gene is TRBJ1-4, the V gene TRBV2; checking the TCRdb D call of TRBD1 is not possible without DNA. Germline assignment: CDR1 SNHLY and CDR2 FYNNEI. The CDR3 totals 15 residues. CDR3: CASRESRLGAEKLFF.

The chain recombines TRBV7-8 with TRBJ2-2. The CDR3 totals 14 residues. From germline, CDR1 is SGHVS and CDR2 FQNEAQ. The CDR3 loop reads CASSFEATGGELFF.

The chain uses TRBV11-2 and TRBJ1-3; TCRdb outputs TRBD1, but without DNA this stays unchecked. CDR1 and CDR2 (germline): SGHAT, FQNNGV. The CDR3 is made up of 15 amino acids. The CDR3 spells CASSFGQLSGNTIYF.

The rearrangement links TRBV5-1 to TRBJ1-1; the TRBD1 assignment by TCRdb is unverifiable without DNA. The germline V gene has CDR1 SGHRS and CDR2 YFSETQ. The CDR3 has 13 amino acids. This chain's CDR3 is CASSPAGTGMAFF. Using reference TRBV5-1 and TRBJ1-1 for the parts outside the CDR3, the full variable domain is KAGVTQTPRYLIKTRGQQVTLSCSPISGHRSVSWYQQTPGQGLQFLFEYFSETQRNKGNFPGRFSGRQFSNSRSEMNVSTLELGDSALYLCASSPAGTGMAFFGQGTRLTVV.

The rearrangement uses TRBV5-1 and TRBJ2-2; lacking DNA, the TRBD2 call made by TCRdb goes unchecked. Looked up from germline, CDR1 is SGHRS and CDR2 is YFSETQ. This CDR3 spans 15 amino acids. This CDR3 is CASSLTSGHTGELFF. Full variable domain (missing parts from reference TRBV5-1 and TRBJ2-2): KAGVTQTPRYLIKTRGQQVTLSCSPISGHRSVSWYQQTPGQGLQFLFEYFSETQRNKGNFPGRFSGRQFSNSRSEMNVSTLELGDSALYLCASSLTSGHTGELFFGEGSRLTVL.